This record covers a single TCR beta chain. What it recognizes is unknown. The CDR3 covers 14 residues. Germline V CDR1 and CDR2: MNHEY, SVGAGI. V dropped 4 bases and J dropped 3 bases, with 12 bases sitting between them. The record originates from a study of lymphopenia after photon versus proton radiotherapy. Measured with immunoSEQ multiplex PCR; TCRdb has only the in-frame clones, and not every one. The repertoire holds some 55,000 clones, around four fifths seen once, with 29% in the top ten. General study findings and limits: Oligoclonal CD8+ Temra expansion after nadir drove photon patients' diversity drop.

This sample comprised peripheral blood, obtained from a patient treated with photon-based radiotherapy. The receptor's source is a man in his fifties or sixties with gastric cancer. This chain connects TRBV6-5 to TRBJ2-5; D call uncertain. The CDR3 bases are TGTGCCAGCAGTTTAGGTGGTTACGAAGAGACCCAGTACTTC. This encodes CASSLGGYEETQYF.